This T cell receptor beta chain was identified during a study of cytomegalovirus exposure and HLA in healthy donors. CDR3 length equals 16 residues. Germline V gene lookup returns CDR1 SGHTA and CDR2 FQGTGA. The germline V and J ends were trimmed by 7 bases and 2 bases, with 20 bases remaining between them. This PCR relied on a set of 60 Vbeta primers and 13 Jbeta primers. The assay was immunoSEQ multiplex PCR, and TCRdb's table has in-frame clones only and misses some. The repertoire includes roughly 120,000 clones, around 66% of them detected once, and over 6.5% sits in the top ten. The chain has TRBV7-3 and TRBJ2-5; D is possibly TRBD1 (7 bases). This TCR was sampled from a man aged 18-30 years in good health and CMV-seropositive. The source material was PBMCs. Here the CDR3 DNA reads TGTGCCAGCACCCTCGTCAGGGGGGCCGCACAAGAGACCCAGTACTTC. Protein product: CASTLVRGAAQETQYF. Using reference TRBV7-3 and TRBJ2-5 for the parts outside the CDR3, the full variable domain is GAGVSQTPSNKVTEKGKYVELRCDPISGHTALYWYRQSLGQGPEFLIYFQGTGAADDSGLPNDRFFAVRPEGSVSTLKIQRTERGDSAVYLCASTLVRGAAQETQYFGPGTRLLVL.